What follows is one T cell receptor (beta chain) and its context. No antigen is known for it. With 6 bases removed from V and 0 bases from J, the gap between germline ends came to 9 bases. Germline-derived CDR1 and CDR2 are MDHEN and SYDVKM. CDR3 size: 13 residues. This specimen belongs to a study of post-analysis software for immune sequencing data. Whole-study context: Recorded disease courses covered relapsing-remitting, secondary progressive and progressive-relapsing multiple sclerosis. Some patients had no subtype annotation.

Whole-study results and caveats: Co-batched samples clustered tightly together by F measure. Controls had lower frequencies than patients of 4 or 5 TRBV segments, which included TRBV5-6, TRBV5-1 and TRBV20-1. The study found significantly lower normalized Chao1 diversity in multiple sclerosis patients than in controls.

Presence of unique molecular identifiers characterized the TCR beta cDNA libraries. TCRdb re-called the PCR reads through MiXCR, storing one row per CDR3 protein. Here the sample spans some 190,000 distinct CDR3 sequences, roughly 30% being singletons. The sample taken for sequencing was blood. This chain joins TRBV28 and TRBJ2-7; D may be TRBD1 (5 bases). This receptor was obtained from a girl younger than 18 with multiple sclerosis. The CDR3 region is CASRDSVSYEQYF. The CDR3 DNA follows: TGTGCCAGCAGAGACAGTGTCTCCTACGAGCAGTACTTC.